A single sample gave rise to the 6 T cell receptor beta chains below, sequenced in a study of cytomegalovirus exposure and HLA in healthy donors. With 60 Vbeta and 13 Jbeta primers, the PCR was carried out. This table comes from immunoSEQ multiplex PCR, and its TCRdb copy is limited to in-frame clones, with some not included. The sample holds approximately 190,000 clones; approximately 70% are singletons and the top ten take 2.6%. The sequenced sample consisted of PBMCs. These receptor sequences come from a man aged 40-55 years in good health and CMV-seropositive.

CDR3 DNA sequence: TGCGCCAGCAGCTTAGGTAGCGGGCGGGTAACCACCGGGGAGCTGTTTTTT. Residues: CASSLGSGRVTTGELFF. This chain joins TRBV5-1 and TRBJ2-2; 7 bases line up with TRBD2. The CDR3 totals 17 residues. Germline loops: CDR1 SGHRS, CDR2 YFSETQ. With V trimmed by 2 bases and J by 4 bases, 11 bases remained unmatched.

The chain employs TRBV9 and TRBJ2-5; the match to TRBD1 covers 8 bases. The J call could be wrong; TRBJ2-7 is a better fit for the DNA end. The CDR3 is made up of 16 amino acids. Germline V gives CDR1 SGDLS, CDR2 YYNGEE. CDR3: CASSADRATSSYEQYF. CDR3 nucleotide sequence: TGTGCCAGCAGCGCGGACAGGGCCACTAGCTCCTACGAGCAGTACTTC.

The rearrangement links TRBV4-3 to TRBJ2-2, with 14 bases fitting TRBD2. V gave up 3 bases and J gave up 1 base; unmatched junction bases: 1. Germline CDR1 reads LGHNA; CDR2 reads YSLEER. This CDR3 contains 17 residues. CDR3 bases: TGCGCCAGCAGCCAGGGACTAGCGGGGGAGAACACCGGGGAGCTGTTTTTT. This translates into CASSQGLAGENTGELFF.

The rearrangement uses TRBV19 and TRBJ2-5; no clear D gene. Germline CDR1 reads LNHDA; CDR2 reads SQIVND (reference sequence). This CDR3 comprises 13 residues. Trimming took 3 bases from V and 1 from J, leaving 6 bases between them. The CDR3 bases are TGTGCCAGTAGTATGGCCTCCCAAGAGACCCAGTACTTC. Translating it yields CASSMASQETQYF.

The genes are TRBV19 and TRBJ1-5, with 8 bases that match TRBD1. The J segment lost 0 bases and the V segment lost 6 bases, leaving 4 bases of the junction unmatched. The germline V gene encodes CDR1 LNHDA and CDR2 SQIVND (reference sequence). The CDR3 covers 15 residues. The CDR3 sequence is CASRRDRYSNQPQHF. The CDR3 nucleotides read TGTGCCAGTAGACGGGACAGGTATAGCAATCAGCCCCAGCATTTT.

V and J are TRBV9 and TRBJ2-7; D not certain. Germline CDR1 SGDLS, CDR2 YYNGEE. Trimming left V 1 base short and J 4 bases short, with 15 bases between. CDR3 size: 15 residues. The CDR3 sequence: CASSVSFEVAYEQYF. The CDR3 DNA reads TGTGCCAGCAGCGTATCTTTTGAGGTGGCTTACGAGCAGTACTTC.